The rows below give T cell receptor beta chains drawn from one sample of a study of identical twins. TCRdb fed the 5' RACE reads into MiXCR, producing one record per CDR3 protein. The profile shows hundreds of thousands of distinct CDR3 sequences, 18% of them singletons. These sequences were also reported in another study, on T cells expressing NK-cell markers.

Sequences were obtained from PBMCs. These receptors originate from a young woman in good health. Each CDR3 is given with its conserved first and last residue. The D gene is left open where the match is weak. The listing skips clone size in some rows; elsewhere it reads once, few, many or a size class.

v_call	j_call	clone_size	d_call	cdr3_nt	cdr3_aa
TRBV20-1	TRBJ2-7	few	NA	TGCAGTGCTGGCAGAGATTCCGAGCAGTACTTC	CSAGRDSEQYF
TRBV27	TRBJ1-1	NA	TRBD1	TGTGCCAGCCCTATACAGGGGGCTGTGAACACTGAAGCTTTCTTT	CASPIQGAVNTEAFF
TRBV7-2	TRBJ2-7	few	TRBD2	TGTGCCAGCAGCTCCCCTGGGGGAGGGAGAACGGCCTACGAGCAGTACTTC	CASSSPGGGRTAYEQYF
TRBV5-1	TRBJ1-1	few	NA	TGCGCCAGCAGCGCAGGACAGAGCACTGAAGCTTTCTTT	CASSAGQSTEAFF
TRBV10-3	TRBJ2-7	NA	NA	TGTGCCATCAGTGAGGTCTTAAGCTCCTACGAGCAGTACTTC	CAISEVLSSYEQYF
TRBV20-1	TRBJ2-1	few	NA	TGCAGTGCTTCCGCAGACAGCCAGCCGAACAATGAGCAGTTCTTC	CSASADSQPNNEQFF
TRBV20-1	TRBJ2-5	NA	NA	TGCAGTGCTAGAGGACAATTGGAGACCCAGTACTTC	CSARGQLETQYF
TRBV5-6	TRBJ2-7	few	TRBD2	TGTGCCAGCAGCCTTAGCGGGGGTAAGCGGCAGTACTTC	CASSLSGGKRQYF
TRBV20-1	TRBJ2-5	few	NA	TGCAGTGCTTCACGGTCGGAGACCCAGTACTTC	CSASRSETQYF
TRBV7-9	TRBJ2-2	few	TRBD2	TGTGCCAGCAGCTCAGCGGGAGGTTCAGCTACCGGGGAGCTGTTTTTT	CASSSAGGSATGELFF
TRBV6-1	TRBJ1-1	few	NA	TGTGCCAGTTGGGATAGACCGGGCACTGAAGCTTTCTTT	CASWDRPGTEAFF
TRBV5-1	TRBJ2-1	few	TRBD1	TGCGCCAGCAGCTTGGGACAGGGTTACTTCGATGAGCAGTTCTTC	CASSLGQGYFDEQFF
TRBV6-6	TRBJ2-7	few	NA	TGTGCCAGCAGTTACTCGGCAGGCTACGAGCAGTACTTC	CASSYSAGYEQYF
TRBV20-1	TRBJ2-2	few	TRBD2	TGCAGTGCTAGAGGACTAGCGGAGAACACCGGGGAGCTGTTTTTT	CSARGLAENTGELFF
TRBV27	TRBJ2-2	NA	NA	TGTGCCAGCAGTTTATCCACAGTGTTTTTCACCGGGGAGCTGTTTTTT	CASSLSTVFFTGELFF
TRBV6-1	TRBJ1-2	NA	NA	TGTGCCAGCAGCAGGTACACCTCTGCAACGGGCTACACCTTC	CASSRYTSATGYTF
TRBV6-1	TRBJ2-7	few	NA	TGTGCCAGCAGCCAAGCGGACCCGCGGTACGAGCAGTACTTC	CASSQADPRYEQYF
TRBV20-1	TRBJ1-2	few	TRBD1	TGCAGTGCGGGAGACAGGGGACCTAACTATGGCTACACCTTC	CSAGDRGPNYGYTF
TRBV5-1	TRBJ1-6	few	NA	TGCGCCAGCAGCTTGAGGGGCAGGGGAAGTTCACCCCTCCACTTT	CASSLRGRGSSPLHF
TRBV7-9	TRBJ2-1	few	NA	TGTGCCAGCAGCTTAGCGGGGGACTTCCACAATGAGCAGTTCTTC	CASSLAGDFHNEQFF
TRBV5-1	TRBJ2-7	NA	NA	TGCGCCAGCAGCTTGGGTCTCACAGGTTCCTACGAGCAGTACTTC	CASSLGLTGSYEQYF
TRBV15	TRBJ2-1	NA	TRBD1	TGTGCCACCAGCAGAGTTAAGGGACAGGCCCACAATGAGCAGTTCTTC	CATSRVKGQAHNEQFF
TRBV10-2	TRBJ1-1	NA	NA	TGCGCCAGCAGCCAGATCGGGGGGGCCACTGAAGCTTTCTTT	CASSQIGGATEAFF
TRBV12-3/TRBV12-4	TRBJ1-5	NA	NA	TGTGCCAGCAGCGGACAGAGCAATCAGCCCCAGCATTTT	CASSGQSNQPQHF
TRBV9	TRBJ2-7	NA	NA	TGTGCCAGCAGCGTAGCGGCGGAACCCTACGAGCAGTACTTC	CASSVAAEPYEQYF
TRBV5-1	TRBJ1-1	few	NA	TGCGCCAGCAGCCCAGGGGTGAGCGGCACTGAAGCTTTCTTT	CASSPGVSGTEAFF
TRBV6-7	TRBJ2-1	few	TRBD2	TGTGCCCCCGGGGGGGGACCCTCCTACAATGAGCAGTTCTTC	CAPGGGPSYNEQFF
TRBV27	TRBJ2-5	few	NA	TGTGCCAGCAGTTTAGCCGGGGCCCACAGGCAAGAGACCCAGTACTTC	CASSLAGAHRQETQYF
TRBV6-2/TRBV6-3	TRBJ1-1	few	NA	TGTGCCAGCCGGTCTATCGCTGAAGCTTTCTTT	CASRSIAEAFF
TRBV5-6	TRBJ2-3	few	TRBD2	TGTGCCAGCAGCTTAAGACTAGCGGGAGGGCCGGGAGATACGCAGTATTTT	CASSLRLAGGPGDTQYF
TRBV19	TRBJ2-5	NA	NA	TGTGCCAGTAGCCTCAGGGAGGCCGAGACCCAGTACTTC	CASSLREAETQYF